This TCR beta chain appears in the sequencing data of a study of PD-L1 blockade in urothelial cancer. As to time point: peripheral blood 6 weeks after treatment start. There were between 1 and 8 samples from each patient, taken pretreatment and on-treatment. The ends lost 0 bases at V and 4 bases at J; junction bases unmatched: 6. The CDR3 runs to 17 residues. In germline, CDR1 is SGHNT, CDR2 YYREEE (reference sequence). In each PCR, synthetic TCR analog templates were spiked in. TCRdb's copy holds only in-frame clones and misses some; the assay was immunoSEQ multiplex PCR. The table shows some 120,000 clones, with more than 75% occurring only once.

The V gene is TRBV5-4, the J gene TRBJ2-6; 8 nucleotides align to TRBD2. This TCR was sampled from a man aged 50 to 59 with urothelial cancer. The sequencing here drew on PBMCs, taken around atezolizumab (anti-PD-L1) treatment. CDR3: CASSLGPGGPGANVLTF. DNA of the CDR3: TGTGCCAGCAGCTTGGGGCCGGGAGGGCCCGGGGCCAACGTCCTGACTTTC.